This T cell receptor (beta chain) was found in a study of cytomegalovirus exposure and HLA in healthy donors. Study-wide context: An early data release held around 80 million unique TCRs from HLA-typed donors.

The PCR was carried out with 60 Vbeta primers and 13 Jbeta primers. The protocol was immunoSEQ multiplex PCR, while the TCRdb copy is restricted to in-frame clones and leaves out a portion. The sample's table shows about 130,000 clones. Sampled while nominally healthy, donors likely had unrecorded immune exposures. V shed 2 bases and J 6 bases; nucleotides not matched to a gene: 6. Germline CDR1 GTSNPN, CDR2 SVGIG (reference sequence). The CDR3 is 15 amino acids. The specimen sequenced was PBMCs. The sequence derives from a man in his forties or fifties in good health and CMV-seronegative. The chain is built from TRBV30 and TRBJ2-1, with TRBD1 matching 11 bases. CDR3 in DNA: TGTGCCTGGAGTTCCCCGGGACAGGGGGTCAATGAGCAGTTCTTC. It translates to CAWSSPGQGVNEQFF.